The 14 T cell receptor beta chains presented below share a single source sample, sequenced in a study of identical twins. One entry per CDR3 protein results from TCRdb running MiXCR on the 5' RACE reads. The repertoire consists of about 250,000 distinct CDR3 sequences, with about 8.5% occurring once and the leading ten covering less than 4%. These data also formed part of another study, on yellow fever vaccine responses in identical twins.

The sequencing sample was made of CD8+ T cells sorted from blood. The receptors originated from a woman between 18 and 29 years old in good health.

This clonotype occurred many times. The genes are TRBV12-3 or TRBV12-4 and TRBJ1-2, with no clear D. The length of the CDR3 is 12 residues. Between the trimmed V and J ends, which lost 4 bases and 4 bases, there was a span of 7 bases. CDR3 in amino acids: CASSSDAYGYTF. The CDR3 DNA reads TGTGCCAGCAGTTCGGACGCCTATGGCTACACCTTC.

This clonotype occurred many times. V gene TRBV13 combines with J gene TRBJ2-1; D is undetermined. Germline V CDR1 and CDR2: PRHDT, FYEKMQ (reference sequence). V lost 0 bases and J lost 3, with 6 bases in between. This CDR3 spans 14 amino acids. The DNA of the CDR3 is TGTGCCAGCAGCTTAGGGACTGGCTACAATGAGCAGTTCTTC. It is translated as CASSLGTGYNEQFF. Variable domain in full (rest from reference TRBV13 and TRBJ2-1): AAGVIQSPRHLIKEKRETATLKCYPIPRHDTVYWYQQGPGQDPQFLISFYEKMQSDKGSIPDRFSAQQFSDYHSELNMSSLELGDSALYFCASSLGTGYNEQFFGPGTRLTVL.

The chain joins TRBV2 to TRBJ1-3; TRBD1 matches 7 bases. CDR1 and CDR2 (germline): SNHLY, FYNNEI. The V segment lost 7 bases and the J segment 0 bases; nucleotides outside the gene matches: 9. The CDR3 loop spans 16 amino acids. CDR3 DNA: TGTGCCAGCAAGCCGGGACAGATGAGCTCTGGAAACACCATATATTTT. Protein: CASKPGQMSSGNTIYF.

Ten or more counts support this clonotype. The gene calls are TRBV6-5 and TRBJ2-5; no firm D call. V dropped 0 bases and J dropped 5 bases, with 10 bases sitting between them. The CDR3 contains 14 residues. CDR1 and CDR2 from the germline V gene are MNHEY and SVGAGI. The DNA of the CDR3 is TGTGCCAGCAGTTACTCGACCGGATGGGAGACCCAGTACTTC. Protein: CASSYSTGWETQYF.

V usage is TRBV2 and J usage is TRBJ2-5; tentatively, D is TRBD1 (6 bases). The CDR3 length is 12 residues. The V and J ends lost 6 bases and 3 bases respectively, with 8 bases between them. Germline values: CDR1 SNHLY, CDR2 FYNNEI. The CDR3 sequence: CASRGDKETQYF. As DNA, the CDR3 is TGTGCCAGCAGGGGGGACAAAGAGACCCAGTACTTC.

The chain couples TRBV4-1 to TRBJ2-7, with a weak D call TRBD1 (6 bases). The CDR3 extends over 15 amino acids. Germline loops: CDR1 MGHRA, CDR2 YSYEKL. The V end was cut by 4 bases, the J end by 4 bases, with 17 bases between. The CDR3 loop is CASSPCGRGCYEQYF. DNA of the CDR3: TGCGCCAGCAGCCCCTGTGGCAGGGGTTGTTACGAGCAGTACTTC.

The chain has TRBV15 and TRBJ2-7; 7 positions match TRBD2. The CDR3 extends over 20 amino acids. Trimming cost V 5 bases and J 1 base; bases outside gene matches: 23. Per germline, CDR1 LNHNV and CDR2 YYDKDF (reference sequence). The CDR3 nucleotides are TGTGCCACCAGCCTACACCCCCTTGGGGGGGATCCGGGAAATTCCTACGAGCAGTACTTC. As protein: CATSLHPLGGDPGNSYEQYF.

This clonotype was seen only a few times. This chain joins TRBV6-1 and TRBJ2-2, with 10 bases lining up with TRBD2. In germline, CDR1 is MNHNS, CDR2 SASEGT. The CDR3 totals 18 residues. V lost 5 bases and J lost 0; bases outside the gene matches: 9. The CDR3 spells CASSIRASGGPNTGELFF. CDR3 DNA: TGTGCCAGCAGTATCCGGGCTAGCGGGGGACCGAACACCGGGGAGCTGTTTTTT.

This clonotype came up a few times. This rearrangement joins TRBV6-1 to TRBJ2-3; 9 nucleotides line up with TRBD2. After removal of 6 bases from V and 2 bases from J, the junction contained 6 bases not matched to a gene. The CDR3 has 15 amino acids. Germline CDR1 reads MNHNS; CDR2 reads SASEGT. CDR3 in DNA: TGTGCCAGCAGACCAGCGGGGGGACCCACAGATACGCAGTATTTT. Its translation is CASRPAGGPTDTQYF.

The V call is TRBV10-3, the J call TRBJ1-5; 7 bases are a match to TRBD1. The V and J ends lost 10 bases and 2 bases, in that order; junction bases with no gene match: 5. The CDR3 extends over 13 amino acids. Looked up from germline, CDR1 is ENHRY and CDR2 is SYGVKD. CDR3 nucleotide sequence: TGTGCCACCGAAGACAGGGGCAATCAGCCCCAGCATTTT. Its protein is CATEDRGNQPQHF.

The V gene is TRBV20-1, the J gene TRBJ2-7; TRBD2 agrees at 9 bases. The CDR3 has 16 residues. V shed 1 base, J shed 1 base, and the junction held 8 bases outside the gene matches. Germline CDR1 is DFQATT and CDR2 is SNEGSKA (reference sequence). CDR3 sequence: CSARGGSSGDSYEQYF. CDR3 in DNA: TGCAGTGCTAGAGGTGGGTCTAGCGGGGATTCCTACGAGCAGTACTTC.

The chain employs TRBV3-1 and TRBJ1-2; D unclear. Germline V gives CDR1 LGHDT, CDR2 YNNKEL (reference sequence). The CDR3 has 13 residues. Between the trimmed V and J ends, which lost 0 bases and 6 bases, there was a span of 8 bases. The CDR3 nucleotides read TGTGCCAGCAGCCAAGATCTCACAGATGGCTACACCTTC. This translates into CASSQDLTDGYTF.

This chain uses TRBV7-6 with TRBJ2-7, with 7 positions matching TRBD2. Germline assignment: CDR1 SGHVS and CDR2 FNYEAQ. The CDR3 contains 14 residues. The ends lost 0 bases at V and 5 bases at J; junction bases unmatched: 4. CDR3 protein: CASSLAGGPDEQYF. The CDR3 region has the DNA TGTGCCAGCAGCTTAGCGGGAGGGCCCGACGAGCAGTACTTC.

This clonotype was found many times. V usage is TRBV4-3 and J usage is TRBJ2-7, with TRBD1 matching 7 bases. Germline values: CDR1 LGHNA, CDR2 YSLEER. The CDR3 loop spans 15 amino acids. Germline trimming cut 0 bases from V and 0 bases from J; bases unmatched to any gene: 2. CDR3 coding DNA: TGCGCCAGCAGCCAAGATAGGGGGCCCTCCTACGAGCAGTACTTC. This gives the protein CASSQDRGPSYEQYF.